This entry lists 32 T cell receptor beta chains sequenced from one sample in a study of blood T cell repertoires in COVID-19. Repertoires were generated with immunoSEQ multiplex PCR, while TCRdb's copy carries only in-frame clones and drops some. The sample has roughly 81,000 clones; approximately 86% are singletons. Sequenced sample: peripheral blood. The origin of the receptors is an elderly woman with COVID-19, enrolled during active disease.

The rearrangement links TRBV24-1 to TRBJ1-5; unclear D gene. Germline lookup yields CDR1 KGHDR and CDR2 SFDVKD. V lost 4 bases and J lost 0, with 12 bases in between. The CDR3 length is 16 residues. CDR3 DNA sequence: TGTGCCACCAGTGACCGTGCGGGAGGTAGCAATCAGCCCCAGCATTTT. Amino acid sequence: CATSDRAGGSNQPQHF.

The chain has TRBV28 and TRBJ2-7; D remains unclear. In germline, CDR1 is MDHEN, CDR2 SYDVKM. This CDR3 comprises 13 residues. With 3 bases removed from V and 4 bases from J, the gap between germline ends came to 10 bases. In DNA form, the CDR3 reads TGTGCCAGCAGTTTGCTAGGATCATACGAGCAGTACTTC. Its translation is CASSLLGSYEQYF.

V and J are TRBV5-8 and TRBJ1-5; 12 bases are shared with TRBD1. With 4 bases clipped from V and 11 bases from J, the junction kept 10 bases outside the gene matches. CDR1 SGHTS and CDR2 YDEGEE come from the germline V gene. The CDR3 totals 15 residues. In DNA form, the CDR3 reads TGTGCCAGCAGCGCGGATGGGACAGGGGGCATAGCCCAGCATTTT. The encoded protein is CASSADGTGGIAQHF.

The CDR3 loop is CASSVRDEQYF. CDR3 nucleotide sequence: TGTGCCAGTAGTGTCCGGGACGAGCAGTACTTC. The rearrangement uses TRBV19 and TRBJ2-7; D not resolved. The CDR3 is 11 amino acids. The germline V gene has CDR1 LNHDA and CDR2 SQIVND (reference sequence). Trimming pared 5 bases from V and 5 bases from J, leaving 7 bases between.

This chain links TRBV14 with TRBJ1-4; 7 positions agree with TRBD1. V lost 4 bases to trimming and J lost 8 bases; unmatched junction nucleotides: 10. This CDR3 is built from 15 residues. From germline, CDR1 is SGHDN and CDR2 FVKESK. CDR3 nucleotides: TGTGCCAGCAGCCCTCCGGGACAGTGGACCGAAAAACTGTTTTTT. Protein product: CASSPPGQWTEKLFF.

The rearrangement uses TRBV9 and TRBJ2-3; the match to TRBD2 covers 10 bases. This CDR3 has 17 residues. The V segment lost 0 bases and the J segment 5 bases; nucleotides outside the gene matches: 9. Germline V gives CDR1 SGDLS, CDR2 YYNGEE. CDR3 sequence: CASSVAPLAGGEDTQYF. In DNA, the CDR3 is TGTGCCAGCAGCGTAGCCCCATTAGCGGGGGGAGAAGATACGCAGTATTTT. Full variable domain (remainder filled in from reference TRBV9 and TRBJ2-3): DSGVTQTPKHLITATGQRVTLRCSPRSGDLSVYWYQQSLDQGLQFLIQYYNGEERAKGNILERFSAQQFPDLHSELNLSSLELGDSALYFCASSVAPLAGGEDTQYFGPGTRLTVL.

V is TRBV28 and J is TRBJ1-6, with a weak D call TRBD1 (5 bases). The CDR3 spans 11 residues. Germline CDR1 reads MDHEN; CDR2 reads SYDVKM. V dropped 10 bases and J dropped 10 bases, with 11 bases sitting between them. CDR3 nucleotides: TGTGCCACTCTGGGGCGATCACCCCTCCACTTT. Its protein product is CATLGRSPLHF.

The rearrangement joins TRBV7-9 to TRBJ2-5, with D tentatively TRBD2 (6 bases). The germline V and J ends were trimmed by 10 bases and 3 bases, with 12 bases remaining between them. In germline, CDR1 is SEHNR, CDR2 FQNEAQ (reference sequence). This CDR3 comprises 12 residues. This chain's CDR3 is CATAGPKETQYF. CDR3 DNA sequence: TGTGCCACAGCGGGCCCAAAAGAGACCCAGTACTTC.

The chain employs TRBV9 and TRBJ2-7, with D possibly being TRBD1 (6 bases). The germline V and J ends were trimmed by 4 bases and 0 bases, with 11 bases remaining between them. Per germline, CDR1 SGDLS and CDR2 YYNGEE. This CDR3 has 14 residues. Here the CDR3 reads CASSITGYSYEQYF. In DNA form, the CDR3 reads TGTGCCAGCAGCATCACAGGGTACTCCTACGAGCAGTACTTC.

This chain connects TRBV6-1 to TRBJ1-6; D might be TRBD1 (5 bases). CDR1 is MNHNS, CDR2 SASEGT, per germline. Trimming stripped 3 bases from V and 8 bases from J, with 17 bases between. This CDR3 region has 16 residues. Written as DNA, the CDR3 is TGTGCCAGCAGTGAGCCAAGGGGTTTTGACCATTCACCCCTCCACTTT. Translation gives CASSEPRGFDHSPLHF.

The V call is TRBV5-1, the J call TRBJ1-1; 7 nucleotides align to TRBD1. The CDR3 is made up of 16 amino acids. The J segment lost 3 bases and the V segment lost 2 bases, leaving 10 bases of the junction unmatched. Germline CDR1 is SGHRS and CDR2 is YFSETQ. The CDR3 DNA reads TGCGCCAGCAGCTTCCGAGGGACAGCGGATTACACTGAAGCTTTCTTT. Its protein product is CASSFRGTADYTEAFF.

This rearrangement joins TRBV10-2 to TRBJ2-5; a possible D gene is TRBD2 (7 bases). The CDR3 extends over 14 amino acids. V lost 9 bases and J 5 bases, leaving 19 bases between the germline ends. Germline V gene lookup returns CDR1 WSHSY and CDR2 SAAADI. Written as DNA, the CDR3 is TGCGCCAGTAAAGTGGGGGGGCCCTTGGAGACCCAGTACTTC. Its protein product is CASKVGGPLETQYF.

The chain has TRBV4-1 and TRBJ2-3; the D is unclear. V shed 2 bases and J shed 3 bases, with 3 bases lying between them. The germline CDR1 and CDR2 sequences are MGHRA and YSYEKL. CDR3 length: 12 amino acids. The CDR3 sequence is CASSQTTDTQYF. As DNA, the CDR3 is TGCGCCAGCAGCCAAACTACAGATACGCAGTATTTT.

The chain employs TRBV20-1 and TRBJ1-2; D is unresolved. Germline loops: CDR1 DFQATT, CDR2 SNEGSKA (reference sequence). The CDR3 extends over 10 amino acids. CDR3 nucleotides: TGCAGCCCCTTCGGGAATGGCTACACCTTC. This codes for CSPFGNGYTF.

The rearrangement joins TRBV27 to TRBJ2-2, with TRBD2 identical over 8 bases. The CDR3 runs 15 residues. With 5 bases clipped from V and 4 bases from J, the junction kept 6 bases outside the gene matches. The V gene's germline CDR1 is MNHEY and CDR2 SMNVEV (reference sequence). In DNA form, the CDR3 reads TGTGCCAGCAGTCTCCGACTAGCGTCCACCGGGGAGCTGTTTTTT. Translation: CASSLRLASTGELFF.

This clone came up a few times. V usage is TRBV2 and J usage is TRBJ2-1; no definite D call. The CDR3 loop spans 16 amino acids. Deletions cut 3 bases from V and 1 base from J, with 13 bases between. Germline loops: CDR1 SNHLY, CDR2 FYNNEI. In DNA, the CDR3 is TGTGCCAGCAGTGAGAGTAGCTGGAGTTCCTACAATGAGCAGTTCTTC. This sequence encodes CASSESSWSSYNEQFF.

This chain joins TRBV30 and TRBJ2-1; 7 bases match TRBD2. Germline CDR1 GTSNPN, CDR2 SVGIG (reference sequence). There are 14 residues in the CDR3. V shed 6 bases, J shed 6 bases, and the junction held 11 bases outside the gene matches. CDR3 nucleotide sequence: TGTGCCTGTGCCCAGGGCTGGGGGGGCAATGAGCAGTTCTTC. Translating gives CACAQGWGGNEQFF.

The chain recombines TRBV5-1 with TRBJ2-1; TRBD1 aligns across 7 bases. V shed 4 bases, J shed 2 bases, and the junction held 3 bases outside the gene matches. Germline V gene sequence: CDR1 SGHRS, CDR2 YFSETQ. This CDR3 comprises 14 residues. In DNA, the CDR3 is TGCGCCAGCAGCGTAGACAGGGCCTACAATGAGCAGTTCTTC. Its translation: CASSVDRAYNEQFF.

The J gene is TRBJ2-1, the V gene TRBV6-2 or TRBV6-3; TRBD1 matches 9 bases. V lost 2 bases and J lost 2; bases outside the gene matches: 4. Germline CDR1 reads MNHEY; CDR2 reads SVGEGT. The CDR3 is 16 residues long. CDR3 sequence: CASSYGGTGPYNEQFF. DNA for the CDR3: TGTGCCAGCAGTTACGGAGGGACAGGGCCCTACAATGAGCAGTTCTTC.

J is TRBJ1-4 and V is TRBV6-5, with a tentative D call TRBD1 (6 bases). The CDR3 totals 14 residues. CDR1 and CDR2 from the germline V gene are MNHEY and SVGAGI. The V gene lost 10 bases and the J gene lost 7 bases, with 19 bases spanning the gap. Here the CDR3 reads CATVTGTSPEKLFF. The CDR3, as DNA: TGTGCCACCGTAACCGGGACATCCCCTGAAAAACTGTTTTTT.

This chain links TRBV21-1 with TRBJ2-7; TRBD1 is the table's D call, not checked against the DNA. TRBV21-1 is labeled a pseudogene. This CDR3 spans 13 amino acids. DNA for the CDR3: TGTGCCAGCAGCCGGGACAGGGCCTACGAGCAGTACTTC. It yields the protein CASSRDRAYEQYF.

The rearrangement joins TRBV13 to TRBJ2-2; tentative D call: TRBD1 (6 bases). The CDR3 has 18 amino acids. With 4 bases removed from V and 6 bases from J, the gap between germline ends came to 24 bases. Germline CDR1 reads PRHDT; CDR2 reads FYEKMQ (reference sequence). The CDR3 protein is CASSSKPKSSGAPGELFF. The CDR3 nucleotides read TGTGCCAGCAGCTCCAAACCCAAATCCTCAGGGGCACCCGGGGAGCTGTTTTTT.

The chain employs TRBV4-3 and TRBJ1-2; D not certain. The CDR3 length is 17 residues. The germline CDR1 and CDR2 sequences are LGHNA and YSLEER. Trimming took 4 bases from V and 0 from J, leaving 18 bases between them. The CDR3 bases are TGCGCCAGCAGCCCTAAGGCCCTGGGCGCCCCTAACTATGGCTACACCTTC. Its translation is CASSPKALGAPNYGYTF.

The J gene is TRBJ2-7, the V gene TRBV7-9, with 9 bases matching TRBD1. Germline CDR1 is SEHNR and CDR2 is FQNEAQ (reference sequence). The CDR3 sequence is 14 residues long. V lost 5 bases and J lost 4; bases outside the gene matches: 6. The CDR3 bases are TGTGCCAGCAGCCGCCTGGGACAGGGTTACGAGCAGTACTTC. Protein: CASSRLGQGYEQYF.

CDR3: CASSGPGTFGTSGTWDEQFF. DNA of the CDR3: TGTGCCAGCAGCGGGCCGGGGACGTTTGGGACTAGCGGGACCTGGGATGAGCAGTTCTTC. This sequence joins TRBV7-3 and TRBJ2-1; 13 positions match TRBD2. V was clipped by 5 bases and J by 8 bases; unmatched bases: 21. Per germline, CDR1 SGHTA and CDR2 FQGTGA. The CDR3 consists of 20 residues.

CDR3: CASSRDRGNYGYTF. The CDR3 nucleotides read TGTGCCAGCAGCCGGGACAGGGGTAACTATGGCTACACCTTC. The chain recombines TRBV11-3 with TRBJ1-2; 10 bases line up with TRBD1. The CDR3 length is 14 residues. The trim removed 5 bases at V and 1 base at J, leaving 1 base unmatched. Germline V lookup: CDR1 SGHNT, CDR2 YENEEA.

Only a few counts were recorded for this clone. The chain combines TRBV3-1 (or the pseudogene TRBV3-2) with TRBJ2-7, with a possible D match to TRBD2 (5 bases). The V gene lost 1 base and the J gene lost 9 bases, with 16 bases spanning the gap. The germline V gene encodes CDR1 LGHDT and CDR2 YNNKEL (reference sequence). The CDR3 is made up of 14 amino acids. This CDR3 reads CASSQAPLATGQYF. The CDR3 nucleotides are TGTGCCAGCAGCCAAGCCCCGCTAGCAACGGGGCAGTACTTC.

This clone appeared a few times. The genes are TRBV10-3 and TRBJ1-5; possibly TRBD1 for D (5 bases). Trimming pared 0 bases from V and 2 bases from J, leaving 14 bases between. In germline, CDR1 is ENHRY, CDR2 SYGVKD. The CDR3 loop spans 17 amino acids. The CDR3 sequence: CAISESYRTQGNQPQHF. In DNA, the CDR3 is TGTGCCATCAGTGAGTCATACAGGACCCAGGGCAATCAGCCCCAGCATTTT.

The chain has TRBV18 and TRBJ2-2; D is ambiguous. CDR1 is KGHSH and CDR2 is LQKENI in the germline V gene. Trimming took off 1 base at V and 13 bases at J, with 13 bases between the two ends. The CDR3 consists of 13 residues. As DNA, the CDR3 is TGTGCCAGCTCACCACTTCGAGGCGCCTTGCTGTTTTTT. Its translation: CASSPLRGALLFF.

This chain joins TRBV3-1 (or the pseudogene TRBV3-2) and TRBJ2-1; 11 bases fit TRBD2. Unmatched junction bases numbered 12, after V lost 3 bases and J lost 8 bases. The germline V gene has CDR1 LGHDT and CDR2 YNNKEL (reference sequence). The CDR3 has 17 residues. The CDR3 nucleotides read TGTGCCAGCAGCCACTCCCTAGCGGGGGGCGGTAGAGATGAGCAGTTCTTC. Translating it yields CASSHSLAGGGRDEQFF.

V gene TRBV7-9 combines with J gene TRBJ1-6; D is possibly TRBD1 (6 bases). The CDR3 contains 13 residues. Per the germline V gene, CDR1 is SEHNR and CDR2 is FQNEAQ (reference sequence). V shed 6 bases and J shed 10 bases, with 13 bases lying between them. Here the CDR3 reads CASRGSGGSPLHF. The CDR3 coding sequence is TGTGCCAGCAGAGGATCTGGGGGCTCACCCCTCCACTTT.

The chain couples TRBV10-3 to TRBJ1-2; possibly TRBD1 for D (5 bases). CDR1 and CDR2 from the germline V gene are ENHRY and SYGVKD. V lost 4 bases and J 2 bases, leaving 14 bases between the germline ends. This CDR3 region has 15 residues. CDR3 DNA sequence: TGTGCCATCAGTGGGGGGGACGGCCACAACTATGGCTACACCTTC. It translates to CAISGGDGHNYGYTF.